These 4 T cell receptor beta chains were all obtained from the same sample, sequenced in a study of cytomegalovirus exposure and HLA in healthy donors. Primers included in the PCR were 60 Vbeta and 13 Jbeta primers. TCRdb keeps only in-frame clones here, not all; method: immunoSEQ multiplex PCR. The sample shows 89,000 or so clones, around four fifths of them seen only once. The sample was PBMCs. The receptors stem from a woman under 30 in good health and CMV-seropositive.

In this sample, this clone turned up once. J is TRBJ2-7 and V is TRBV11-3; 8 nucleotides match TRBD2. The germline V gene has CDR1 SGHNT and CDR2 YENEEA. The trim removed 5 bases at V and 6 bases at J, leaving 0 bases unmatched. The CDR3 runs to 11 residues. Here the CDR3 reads CASSRGGEQYF. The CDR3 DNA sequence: TGTGCCAGCAGCCGGGGGGGCGAGCAGTACTTC.

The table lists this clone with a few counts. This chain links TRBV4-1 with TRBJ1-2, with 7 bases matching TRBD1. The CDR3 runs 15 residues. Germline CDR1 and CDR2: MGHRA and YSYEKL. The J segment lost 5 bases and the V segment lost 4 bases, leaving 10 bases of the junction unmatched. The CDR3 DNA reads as TGCGCCAGCAGCCTAAACCGGGAGGGGGCTTATGGCTACACCTTC. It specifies CASSLNREGAYGYTF.

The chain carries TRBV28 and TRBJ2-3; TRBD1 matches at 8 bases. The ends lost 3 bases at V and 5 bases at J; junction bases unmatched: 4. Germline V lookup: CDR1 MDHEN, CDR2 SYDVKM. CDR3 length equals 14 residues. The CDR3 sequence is CASSFLGTGDTQYF. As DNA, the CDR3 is TGTGCCAGCAGTTTTTTGGGGACAGGAGATACGCAGTATTTT.

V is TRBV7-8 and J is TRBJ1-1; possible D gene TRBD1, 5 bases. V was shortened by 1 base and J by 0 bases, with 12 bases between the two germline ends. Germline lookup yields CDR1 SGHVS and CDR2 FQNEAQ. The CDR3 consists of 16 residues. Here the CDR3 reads CASSLEGLGMNTEAFF. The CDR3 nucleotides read TGTGCCAGCAGCTTAGAGGGGCTGGGGATGAACACTGAAGCTTTCTTT.